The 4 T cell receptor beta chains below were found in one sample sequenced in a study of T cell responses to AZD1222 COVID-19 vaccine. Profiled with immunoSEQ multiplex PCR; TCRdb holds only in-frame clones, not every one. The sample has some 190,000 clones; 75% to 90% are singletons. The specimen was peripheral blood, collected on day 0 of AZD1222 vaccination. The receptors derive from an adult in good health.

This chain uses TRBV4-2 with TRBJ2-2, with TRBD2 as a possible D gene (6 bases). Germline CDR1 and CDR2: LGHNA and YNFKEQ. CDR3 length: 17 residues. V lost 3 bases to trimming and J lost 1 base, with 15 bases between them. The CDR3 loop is CASSHGAGRLNTGELFF. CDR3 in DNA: TGTGCCAGCAGCCACGGTGCGGGGCGGTTGAACACCGGGGAGCTGTTTTTT.

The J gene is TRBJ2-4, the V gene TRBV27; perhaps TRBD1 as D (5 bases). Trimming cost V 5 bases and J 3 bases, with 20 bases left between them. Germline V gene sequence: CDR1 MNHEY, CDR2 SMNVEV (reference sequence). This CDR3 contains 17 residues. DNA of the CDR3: TGTGCCAGCAGTCCCCTGACCAGGGCCGTAGGCAAAAACATTCAGTACTTC. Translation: CASSPLTRAVGKNIQYF.

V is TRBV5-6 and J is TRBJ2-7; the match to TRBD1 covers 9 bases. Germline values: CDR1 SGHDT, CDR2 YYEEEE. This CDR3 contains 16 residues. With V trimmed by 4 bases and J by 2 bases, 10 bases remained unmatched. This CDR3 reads CASSAHGTGRTYEQYV. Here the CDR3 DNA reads TGTGCCAGCAGCGCACATGGGACAGGGAGGACCTACGAGCAGTACGTC.

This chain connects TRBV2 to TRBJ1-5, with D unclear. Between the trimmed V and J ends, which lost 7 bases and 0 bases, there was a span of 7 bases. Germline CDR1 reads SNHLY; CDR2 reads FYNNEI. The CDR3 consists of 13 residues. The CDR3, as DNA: TGTGCCAGCATGCCAGTTAGCAATCAGCCCCAGCATTTT. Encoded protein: CASMPVSNQPQHF.